The clone carrying this T cell receptor beta chain was recorded many times. This sample was taken from a study of identical twins. Each CDR3 protein gets one entry after TCRdb re-called the 5' RACE reads with MiXCR. Among about 100,000 distinct CDR3 sequences listed, less than 6.5% were seen once. CDR3 length equals 17 residues. CDR1 is WNHNN and CDR2 is SYGVQD in the germline V gene (reference sequence). The trim removed 4 bases at V and 6 bases at J, leaving 15 bases unmatched. Sequenced: memory T cells sorted from blood. This receptor was taken from a woman aged 45-65 years in good health. The rearrangement joins TRBV10-1 to TRBJ2-1, with 7 bases lining up with TRBD2. The CDR3 is CASSAPGLGGGGNEQFF. CDR3 sequence (DNA): TGCGCCAGCAGTGCCCCCGGACTAGGCGGGGGAGGCAATGAGCAGTTCTTC.